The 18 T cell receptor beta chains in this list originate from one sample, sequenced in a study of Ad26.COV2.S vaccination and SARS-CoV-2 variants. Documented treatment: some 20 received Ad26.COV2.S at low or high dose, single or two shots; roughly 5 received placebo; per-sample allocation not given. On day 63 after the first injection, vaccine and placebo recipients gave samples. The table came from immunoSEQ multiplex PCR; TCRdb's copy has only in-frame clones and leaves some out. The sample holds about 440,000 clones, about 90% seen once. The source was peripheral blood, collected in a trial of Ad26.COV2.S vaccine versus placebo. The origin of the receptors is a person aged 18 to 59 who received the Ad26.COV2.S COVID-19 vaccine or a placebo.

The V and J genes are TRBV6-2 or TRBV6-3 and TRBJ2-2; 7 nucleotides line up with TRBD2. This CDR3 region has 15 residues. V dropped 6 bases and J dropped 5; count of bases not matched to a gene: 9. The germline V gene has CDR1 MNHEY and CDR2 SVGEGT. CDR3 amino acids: CASSRLALGTGELFF. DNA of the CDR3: TGTGCCAGCAGCAGACTAGCCCTTGGTACCGGGGAGCTGTTTTTT.

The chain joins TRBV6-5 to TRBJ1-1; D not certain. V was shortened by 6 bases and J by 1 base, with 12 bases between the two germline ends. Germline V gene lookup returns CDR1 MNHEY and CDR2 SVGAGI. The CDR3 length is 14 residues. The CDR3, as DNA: TGTGCCAGCAGCCCCCAGAGGAGGAACACTGAAGCTTTCTTT. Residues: CASSPQRRNTEAFF.

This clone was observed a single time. CDR3 in amino acids: CASTGNPGLAGSSGANVLTF. For the CDR3, the DNA is TGTGCCAGCACGGGGAATCCGGGACTAGCGGGGTCCTCTGGGGCCAACGTCCTGACTTTC. This sequence joins TRBV2 and TRBJ2-6; 13 bases line up with TRBD2. The CDR3 covers 20 residues. The V gene's germline CDR1 is SNHLY and CDR2 FYNNEI. With V trimmed by 7 bases and J by 0 bases, 12 bases remained unmatched.

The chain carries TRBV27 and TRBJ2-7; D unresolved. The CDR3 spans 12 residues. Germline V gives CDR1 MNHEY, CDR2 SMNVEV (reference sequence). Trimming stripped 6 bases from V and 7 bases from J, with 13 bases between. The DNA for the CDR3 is TGTGCCAGCAGCAACCCGCAGGAAGAGCAGTACTTC. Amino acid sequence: CASSNPQEEQYF.

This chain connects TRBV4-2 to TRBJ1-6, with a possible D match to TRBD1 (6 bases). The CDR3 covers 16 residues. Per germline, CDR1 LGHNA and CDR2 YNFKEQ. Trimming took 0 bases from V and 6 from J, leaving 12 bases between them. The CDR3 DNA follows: TGTGCCAGCAGCCAAGATTTGGACAGATTTAATTCACCCCTCCACTTT. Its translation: CASSQDLDRFNSPLHF.

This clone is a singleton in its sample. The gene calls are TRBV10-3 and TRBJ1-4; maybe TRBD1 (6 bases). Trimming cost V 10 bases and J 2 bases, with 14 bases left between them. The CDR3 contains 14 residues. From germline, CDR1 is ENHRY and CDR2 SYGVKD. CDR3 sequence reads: CATGDTGTNEKLFF. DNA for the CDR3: TGTGCCACTGGCGATACAGGGACTAATGAAAAACTGTTTTTT.

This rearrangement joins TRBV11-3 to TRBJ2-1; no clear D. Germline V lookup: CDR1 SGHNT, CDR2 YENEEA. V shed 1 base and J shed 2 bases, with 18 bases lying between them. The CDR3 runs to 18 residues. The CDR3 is CASSLALASPPAYNEQFF. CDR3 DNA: TGTGCCAGCAGCTTAGCCCTGGCGAGCCCACCCGCCTACAATGAGCAGTTCTTC.

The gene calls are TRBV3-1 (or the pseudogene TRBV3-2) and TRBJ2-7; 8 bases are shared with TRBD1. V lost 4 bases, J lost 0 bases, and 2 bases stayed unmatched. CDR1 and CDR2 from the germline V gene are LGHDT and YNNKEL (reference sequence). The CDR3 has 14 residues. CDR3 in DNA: TGTGCCAGCAGCCCCGGGACAGGCTCCTACGAGCAGTACTTC. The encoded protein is CASSPGTGSYEQYF.

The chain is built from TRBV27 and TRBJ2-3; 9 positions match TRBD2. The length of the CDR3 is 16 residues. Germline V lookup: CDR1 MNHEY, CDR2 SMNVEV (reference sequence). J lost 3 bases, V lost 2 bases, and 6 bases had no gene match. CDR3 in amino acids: CASSLIKAGGTDTQYF. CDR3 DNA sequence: TGTGCCAGCAGTTTAATAAAGGCGGGGGGGACAGATACGCAGTATTTT.

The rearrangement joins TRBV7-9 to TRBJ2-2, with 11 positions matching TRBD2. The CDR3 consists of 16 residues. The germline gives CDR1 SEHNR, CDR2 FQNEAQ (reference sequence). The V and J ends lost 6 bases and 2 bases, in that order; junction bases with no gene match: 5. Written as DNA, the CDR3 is TGTGCCAGCAGTCGGCTAGCGGGAGGTAACACCGGGGAGCTGTTTTTT. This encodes CASSRLAGGNTGELFF.

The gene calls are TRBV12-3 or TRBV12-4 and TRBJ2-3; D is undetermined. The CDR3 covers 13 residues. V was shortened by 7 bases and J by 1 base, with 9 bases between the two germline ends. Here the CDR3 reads CASMTDRTDTQYF. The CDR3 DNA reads TGTGCCAGCATGACGGATCGCACAGATACGCAGTATTTT.

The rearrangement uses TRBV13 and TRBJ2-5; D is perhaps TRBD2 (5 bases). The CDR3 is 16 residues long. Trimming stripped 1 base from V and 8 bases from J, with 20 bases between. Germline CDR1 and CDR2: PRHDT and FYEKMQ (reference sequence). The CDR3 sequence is CASSLDGEDRAGTQYF. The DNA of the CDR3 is TGTGCCAGCAGCTTAGACGGGGAAGACCGGGCCGGAACCCAGTACTTC.

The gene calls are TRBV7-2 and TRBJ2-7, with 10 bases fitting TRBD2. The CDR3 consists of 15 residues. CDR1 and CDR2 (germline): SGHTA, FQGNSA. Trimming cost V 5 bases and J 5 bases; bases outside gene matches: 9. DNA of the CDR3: TGTGCCAGCAGCCAGGCTGGACTAGCGGAGGACGAGCAGTACTTC. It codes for CASSQAGLAEDEQYF. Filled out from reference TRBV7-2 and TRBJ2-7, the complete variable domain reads GAGVSQSPSNKVTEKGKDVELRCDPISGHTALYWYRQSLGQGLEFLIYFQGNSAPDKSGLPSDRFSAERTGGSVSTLTIQRTQQEDSAVYLCASSQAGLAEDEQYFGPGTRLTVT.

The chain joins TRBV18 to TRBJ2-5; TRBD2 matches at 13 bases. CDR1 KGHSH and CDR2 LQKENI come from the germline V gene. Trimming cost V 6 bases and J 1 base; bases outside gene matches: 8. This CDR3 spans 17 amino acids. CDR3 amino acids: CASSASTSGRGQETQYF. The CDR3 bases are TGTGCCAGCTCGGCGAGTACTAGCGGGAGGGGCCAAGAGACCCAGTACTTC.

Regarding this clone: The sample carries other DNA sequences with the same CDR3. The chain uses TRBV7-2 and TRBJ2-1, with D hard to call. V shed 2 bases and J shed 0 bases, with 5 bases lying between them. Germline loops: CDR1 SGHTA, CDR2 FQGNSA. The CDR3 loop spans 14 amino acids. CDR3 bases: TGTGCCAGCAGCTTAAGAAGCTCCTACAATGAGCAGTTCTTC. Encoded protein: CASSLRSSYNEQFF.

The CDR3 spells CASSSRSKETQYF. CDR3 coding DNA: TGTGCCAGCAGTTCCCGATCTAAAGAGACCCAGTACTTC. J is TRBJ2-5 and V is TRBV12-3 or TRBV12-4; D gene uncertain. This CDR3 is built from 13 residues. V was pared by 4 bases and J by 3 bases, with 9 bases between.

The CDR3 sequence is CASSKDPRGYYEQYF. CDR3 sequence (DNA): TGTGCCAGCAGTAAAGACCCCAGGGGCTACTACGAGCAGTACTTC. The gene calls are TRBV6-2 or TRBV6-3 and TRBJ2-7, with D perhaps TRBD1 (6 bases). The CDR3 runs to 15 residues. V was cut by 5 bases and J by 3 bases, with 17 bases left in between. Germline assignment: CDR1 MNHEY and CDR2 SVGEGT.

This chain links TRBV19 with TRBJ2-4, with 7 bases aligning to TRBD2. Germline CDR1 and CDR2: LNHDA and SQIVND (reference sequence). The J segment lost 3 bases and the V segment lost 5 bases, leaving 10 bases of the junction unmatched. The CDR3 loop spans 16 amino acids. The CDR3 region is CASSPRWLADKNIQYF. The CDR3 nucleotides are TGTGCCAGTAGTCCCCGTTGGCTAGCGGACAAAAACATTCAGTACTTC.